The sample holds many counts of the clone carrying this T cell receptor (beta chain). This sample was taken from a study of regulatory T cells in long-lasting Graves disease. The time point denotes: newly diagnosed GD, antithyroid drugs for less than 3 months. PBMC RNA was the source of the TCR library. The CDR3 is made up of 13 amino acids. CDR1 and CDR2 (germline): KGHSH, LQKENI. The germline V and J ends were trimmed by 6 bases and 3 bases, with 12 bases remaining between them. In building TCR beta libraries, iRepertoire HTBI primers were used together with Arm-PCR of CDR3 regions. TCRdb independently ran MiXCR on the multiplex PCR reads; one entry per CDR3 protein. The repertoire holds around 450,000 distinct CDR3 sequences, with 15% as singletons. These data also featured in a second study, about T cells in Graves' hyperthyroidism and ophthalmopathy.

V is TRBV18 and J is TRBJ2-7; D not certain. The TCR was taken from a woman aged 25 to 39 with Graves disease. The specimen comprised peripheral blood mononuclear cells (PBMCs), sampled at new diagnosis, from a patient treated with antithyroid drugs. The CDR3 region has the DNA TGTGCCAGCTCCCCCCAGGCAAACTACGAGCAGTACTTC. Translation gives CASSPQANYEQYF.